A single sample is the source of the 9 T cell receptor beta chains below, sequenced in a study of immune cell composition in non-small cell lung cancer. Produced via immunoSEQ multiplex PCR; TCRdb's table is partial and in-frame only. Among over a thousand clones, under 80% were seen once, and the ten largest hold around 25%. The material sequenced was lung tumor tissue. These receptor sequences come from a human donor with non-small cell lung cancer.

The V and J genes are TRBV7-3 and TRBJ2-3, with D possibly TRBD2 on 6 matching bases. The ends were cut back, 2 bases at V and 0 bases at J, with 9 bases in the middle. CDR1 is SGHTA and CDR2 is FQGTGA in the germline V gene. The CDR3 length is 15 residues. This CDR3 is CASSLEGRSTDTQYF. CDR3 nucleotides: TGTGCCAGCAGCTTAGAGGGGAGGAGCACAGATACGCAGTATTTT.

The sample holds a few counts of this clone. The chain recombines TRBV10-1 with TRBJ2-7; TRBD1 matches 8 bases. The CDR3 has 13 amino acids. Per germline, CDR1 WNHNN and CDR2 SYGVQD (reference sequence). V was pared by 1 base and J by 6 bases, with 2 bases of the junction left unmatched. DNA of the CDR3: TGCGCCAGCAGTGAGTGGACAGGGAGCGAGCAGTACTTC. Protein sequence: CASSEWTGSEQYF.

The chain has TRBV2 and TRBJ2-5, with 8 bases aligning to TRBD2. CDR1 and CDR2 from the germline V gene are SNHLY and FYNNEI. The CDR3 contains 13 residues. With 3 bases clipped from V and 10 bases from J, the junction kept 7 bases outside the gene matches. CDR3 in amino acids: CASSEGRGAIQYF. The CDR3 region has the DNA TGTGCCAGCAGTGAGGGGCGGGGGGCTATCCAGTACTTC. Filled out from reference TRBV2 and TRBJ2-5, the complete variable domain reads EPEVTQTPSHQVTQMGQEVILRCVPISNHLYFYWYRQILGQKVEFLVSFYNNEISEKSEIFDDQFSVERPDGSNFTLKIRSTKLEDSAMYFCASSEGRGAIQYFGPGTRLLVL.

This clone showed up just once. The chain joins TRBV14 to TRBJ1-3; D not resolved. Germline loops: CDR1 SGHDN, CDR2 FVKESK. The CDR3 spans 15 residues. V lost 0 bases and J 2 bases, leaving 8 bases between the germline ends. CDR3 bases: TGTGCCAGCAGCCAAGAGGAGTTGGCTGGAAACACCATATATTTT. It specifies CASSQEELAGNTIYF.

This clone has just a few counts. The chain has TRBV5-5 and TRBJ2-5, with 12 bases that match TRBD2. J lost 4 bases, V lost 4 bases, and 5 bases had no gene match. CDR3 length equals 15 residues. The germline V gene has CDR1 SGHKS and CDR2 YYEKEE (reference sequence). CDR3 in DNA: TGTGCCAGCAGCCAAGGACTAGCGGGAAGAGAGACCCAGTACTTC. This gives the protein CASSQGLAGRETQYF.

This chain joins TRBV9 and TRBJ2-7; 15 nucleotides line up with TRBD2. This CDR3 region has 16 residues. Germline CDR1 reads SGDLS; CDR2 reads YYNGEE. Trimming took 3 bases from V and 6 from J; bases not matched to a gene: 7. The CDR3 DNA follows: TGTGCCAGCAGCGCGGGACTAGCGGGAGGCCGAAGCGAGCAGTACTTC. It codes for CASSAGLAGGRSEQYF.

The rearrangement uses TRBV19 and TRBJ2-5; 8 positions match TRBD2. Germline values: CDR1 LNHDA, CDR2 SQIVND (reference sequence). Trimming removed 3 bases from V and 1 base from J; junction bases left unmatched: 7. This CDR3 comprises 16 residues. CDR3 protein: CASSIGPSGSQETQYF. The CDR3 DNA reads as TGTGCCAGTAGTATTGGGCCTAGCGGGTCCCAAGAGACCCAGTACTTC.

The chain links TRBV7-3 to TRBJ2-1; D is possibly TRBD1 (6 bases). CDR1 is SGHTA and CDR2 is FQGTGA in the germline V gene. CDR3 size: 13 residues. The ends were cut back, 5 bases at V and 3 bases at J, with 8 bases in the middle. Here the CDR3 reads CASSGGSYNEQFF. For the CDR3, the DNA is TGTGCCAGCAGCGGGGGCAGCTACAATGAGCAGTTCTTC.

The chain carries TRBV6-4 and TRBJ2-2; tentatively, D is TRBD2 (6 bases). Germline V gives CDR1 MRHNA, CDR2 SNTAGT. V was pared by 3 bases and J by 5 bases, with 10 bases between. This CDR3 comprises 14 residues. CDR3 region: CASSEGGETGELFF. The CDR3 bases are TGTGCCAGCAGTGAGGGGGGTGAAACCGGGGAGCTGTTTTTT.